A selection of T cell receptor beta chains follows, all from one sample in a study of blood T cell repertoires in COVID-19. The data were produced by immunoSEQ multiplex PCR, yet TCRdb's version contains in-frame clones alone and is incomplete. The sample holds about 390,000 clones, more than 75% seen once. Sequenced material: PBMCs or T cells enriched from blood (not recorded which). The receptors stem from a woman aged 45-65 years who had recovered from COVID-19. CDR3s leave out the opening cysteine and the closing phenylalanine or tryptophan. A D gene is named only where the DNA matches it firmly. Size values are once, few and many counts, or a class for expanded clones, and some rows have none.

d_call clone_size v_call cdr3_aa
NA NA TRBV28 ASRPFSGGNGELF
NA NA TRBV2 ASSLPGDWGH
TRBD2 NA TRBV27 ASSPPGLADHMKF
NA NA TRBV7-9 ASSLRAGGSYNEQF
TRBD2 NA TRBV4-1 ASSRGTSGGAGETQY
NA NA TRBV6-5 ASSYDRNYGYT
NA NA TRBV28 ASSTADRYSYEQY
TRBD1 NA TRBV19 ASSIRTGKLGSQPQH
TRBD1 NA TRBV5-4 ASSYTGGRTEAF
NA NA TRBV2 ASTDLTRGDEQY
NA NA TRBV3-1/TRBV3-2 ASSQLQDSPNTEAF
TRBD1 NA TRBV5-4 ASSLAGTEGYT
NA NA TRBV27 ASSFRQTNQPQH
NA NA TRBV7-9 ASSRWGTQPRGNEQF
TRBD1 NA TRBV12-5 ASGPGQGGYEQY
TRBD1 NA TRBV19 ASVRQGSNTEAF
NA NA TRBV28 ASSPSNLRSEAF
TRBD1 few TRBV5-1 ASSLAQGAVRSYT
NA NA TRBV20-1 SASRTDTQY
TRBD2 NA TRBV2 ASSEWGLAGATDTQY
TRBD1 NA TRBV2 ASSPGTGLH
TRBD2 NA TRBV7-9 ASSRGPSGSYEQY
NA NA TRBV3-1/TRBV3-2 ASSQHQGTDTQY
NA NA TRBV28 ASSSHTGSVEKLF
TRBD1 NA TRBV7-2 ASSLGQGVGNQPQH
TRBD1 NA TRBV6-5 ASSTRDREPYGYT
NA once TRBV6-5 ASSRSQPQH
TRBD1 few TRBV5-1 ASSPQGGNQAF
TRBD1 NA TRBV5-1 ASSSLTGRSYNEQF
NA NA TRBV2 ASSVGQAQETQY
TRBD1 NA TRBV6-2/TRBV6-3 ASSYGTGQSY
NA NA TRBV5-1 ASSLAVMGGGEAF
TRBD2 once TRBV7-7 ASSLGELAGSNEQF
TRBD1 NA TRBV7-9 ASSDITGDYGYT
TRBD2 NA TRBV27 ASSPAAGGLYEQY
NA once TRBV29-1 SVVKDNNQPQH
TRBD2 NA TRBV5-1 ASSKAGGPSNEQF
TRBD1 NA TRBV6-5 ASIEGTGILEPQH
NA NA TRBV12-3/TRBV12-4 ASSFSREAEAF
NA once TRBV28 ASSFPWRVDSPLH
TRBD2 NA TRBV7-2 ASCKQSRPLGGNAGELF
NA NA TRBV23-1 ASTRGQTYEQY
TRBD2 NA TRBV4-1 ASSQEWASGGPYTGELF
NA few TRBV21-1 ARVRHTARCSNQPQH
NA NA TRBV15 ATSKGGQNSNQPQH
NA few TRBV28 ASSLLYEQY
TRBD1 NA TRBV2 ASRNWGTAYQPQH
TRBD1 NA TRBV18 ASSPQGLEAF
TRBD2 NA TRBV7-2 ASSLAGTNQETQY
TRBD1 NA TRBV4-2 ASSPPGGTGELF
TRBD2 NA TRBV20-1 SGTIAGVQF
NA NA TRBV24-1 ATSDSSRVTPGGTDTQY
TRBD1 few TRBV18 ASSPNRGETQY